This TCR beta chain is drawn from a study of radiotherapy plus CTLA-4 blockade in lung cancer. Assay used: immunoSEQ multiplex PCR; TCRdb lists only in-frame clones, some missing. The sample has tens of thousands of clones; around 70% are singletons. V gave up 7 bases and J gave up 4 bases, with 16 bases separating them. This CDR3 is built from 14 residues. Germline V lookup: CDR1 LGHNA, CDR2 YSLEER. Lung cancer patients with chemo-refractory metastatic non-small-cell disease were given focal radiation plus CTLA-4 blockade with ipilimumab. The source of this sequence is a human donor with non-small cell lung cancer who had stable disease on radiotherapy plus ipilimumab. The chain has TRBV4-3 and TRBJ1-1, with D tentatively TRBD1 (6 bases). The sequenced sample was peripheral blood, obtained from a patient treated with radiotherapy plus ipilimumab. CDR3 residues: CASNLRGGGTEAFF. CDR3 DNA sequence: TGCGCCAGCAACCTTCGGGGAGGGGGCACTGAAGCTTTCTTT.